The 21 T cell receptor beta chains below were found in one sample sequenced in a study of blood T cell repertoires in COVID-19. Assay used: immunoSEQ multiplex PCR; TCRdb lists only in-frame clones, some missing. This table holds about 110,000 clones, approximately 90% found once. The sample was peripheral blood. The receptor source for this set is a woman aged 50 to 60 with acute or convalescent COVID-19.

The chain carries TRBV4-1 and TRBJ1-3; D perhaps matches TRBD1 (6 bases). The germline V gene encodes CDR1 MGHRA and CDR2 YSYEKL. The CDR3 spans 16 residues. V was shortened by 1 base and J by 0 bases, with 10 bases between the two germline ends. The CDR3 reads CASSQGDRLSGNTIYF. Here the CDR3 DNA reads TGCGCCAGCAGCCAAGGAGACAGGCTCTCTGGAAACACCATATATTTT.

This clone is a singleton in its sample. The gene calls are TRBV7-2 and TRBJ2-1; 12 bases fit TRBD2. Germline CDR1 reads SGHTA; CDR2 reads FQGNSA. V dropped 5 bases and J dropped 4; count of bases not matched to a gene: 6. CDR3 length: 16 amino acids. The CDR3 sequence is CASSKLGTSGYNEQFF. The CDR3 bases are TGTGCCAGCAGCAAACTCGGGACTAGCGGGTACAATGAGCAGTTCTTC.

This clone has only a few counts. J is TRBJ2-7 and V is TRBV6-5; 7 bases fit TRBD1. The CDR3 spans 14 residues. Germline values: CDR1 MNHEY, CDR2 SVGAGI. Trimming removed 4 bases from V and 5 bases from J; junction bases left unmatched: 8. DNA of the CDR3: TGTGCCAGCAGTTTTTCGGGAACAGGGGACGAGCAGTACTTC. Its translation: CASSFSGTGDEQYF.

The CDR3 nucleotides are TGTGCCAGCTCGGGACAGGGAACCGGGGAGCTGTTTTTT. Its translation: CASSGQGTGELFF. The rearrangement uses TRBV12-3 or TRBV12-4 and TRBJ2-2; TRBD1 aligns across 9 bases. This CDR3 comprises 13 residues. V lost 8 bases, J lost 5 bases, and 3 bases stayed unmatched.

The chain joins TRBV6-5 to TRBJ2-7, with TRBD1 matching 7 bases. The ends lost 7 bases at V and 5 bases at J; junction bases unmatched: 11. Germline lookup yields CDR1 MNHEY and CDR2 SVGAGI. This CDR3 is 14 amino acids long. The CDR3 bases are TGTGCCAGCACTCTAGGGGGCTTGGGAAACGAGCAGTACTTC. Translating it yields CASTLGGLGNEQYF.

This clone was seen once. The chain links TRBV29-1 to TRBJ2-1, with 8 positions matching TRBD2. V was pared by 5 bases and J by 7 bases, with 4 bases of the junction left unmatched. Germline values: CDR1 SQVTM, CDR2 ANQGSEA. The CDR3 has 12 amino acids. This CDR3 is CSVLAGVNEQFF. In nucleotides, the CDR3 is TGCAGCGTTCTAGCGGGCGTAAATGAGCAGTTCTTC.

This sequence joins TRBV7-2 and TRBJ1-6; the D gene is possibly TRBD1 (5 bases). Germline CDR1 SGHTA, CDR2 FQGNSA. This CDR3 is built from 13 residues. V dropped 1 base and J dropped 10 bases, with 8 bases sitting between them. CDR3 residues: CASSLEGSSPLHF. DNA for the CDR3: TGTGCCAGCAGCTTAGAGGGGTCCTCACCCCTCCACTTT.

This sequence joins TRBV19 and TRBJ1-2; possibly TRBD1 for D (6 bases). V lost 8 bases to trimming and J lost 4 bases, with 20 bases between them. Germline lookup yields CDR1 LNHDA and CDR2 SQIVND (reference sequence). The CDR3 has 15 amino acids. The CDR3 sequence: CASYQGTPRSYGYTF. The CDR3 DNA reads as TGTGCCAGTTATCAGGGGACGCCCAGAAGCTATGGCTACACCTTC.

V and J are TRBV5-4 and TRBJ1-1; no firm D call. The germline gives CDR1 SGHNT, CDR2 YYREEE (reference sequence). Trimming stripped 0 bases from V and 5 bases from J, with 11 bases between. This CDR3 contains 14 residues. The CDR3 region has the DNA TGTGCCAGCAGCTTGGGGGTAGAGGTGACTGAAGCTTTCTTT. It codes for CASSLGVEVTEAFF.

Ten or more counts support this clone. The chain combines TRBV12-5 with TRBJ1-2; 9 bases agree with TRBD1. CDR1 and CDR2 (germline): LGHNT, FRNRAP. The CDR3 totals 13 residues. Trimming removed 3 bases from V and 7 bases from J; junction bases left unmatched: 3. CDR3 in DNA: TGTGCTAGTGGTTTTACGGACAGGGGTGGCTACACCTTC. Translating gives CASGFTDRGGYTF.

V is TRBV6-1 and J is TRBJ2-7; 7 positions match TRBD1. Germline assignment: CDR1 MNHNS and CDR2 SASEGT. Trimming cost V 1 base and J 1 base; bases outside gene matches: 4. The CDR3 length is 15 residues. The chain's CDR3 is CASSEGGGASYEQYF. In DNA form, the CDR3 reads TGTGCCAGCAGTGAAGGAGGGGGCGCATCCTACGAGCAGTACTTC.

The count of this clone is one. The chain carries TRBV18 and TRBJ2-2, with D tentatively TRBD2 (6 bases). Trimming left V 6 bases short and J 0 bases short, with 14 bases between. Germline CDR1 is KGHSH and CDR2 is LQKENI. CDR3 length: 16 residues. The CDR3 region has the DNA TGTGCCAGCTCCTTAGCGGAGAAAGCGAACACCGGGGAGCTGTTTTTT. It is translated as CASSLAEKANTGELFF.

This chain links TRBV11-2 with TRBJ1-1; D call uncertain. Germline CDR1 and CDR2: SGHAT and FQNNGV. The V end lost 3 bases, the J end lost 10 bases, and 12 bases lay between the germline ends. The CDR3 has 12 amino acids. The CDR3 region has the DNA TGTGCCAGCAGCTTGGACGGAGGGATAGCTTTCTTT. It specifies CASSLDGGIAFF.

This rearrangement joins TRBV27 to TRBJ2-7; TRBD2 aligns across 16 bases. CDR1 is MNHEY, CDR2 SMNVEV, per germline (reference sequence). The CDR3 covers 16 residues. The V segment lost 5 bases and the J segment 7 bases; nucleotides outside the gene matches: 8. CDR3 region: CASSRGLAGGPGEQYF. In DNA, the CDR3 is TGTGCCAGCAGTCGGGGACTAGCGGGAGGGCCGGGGGAGCAGTACTTC.

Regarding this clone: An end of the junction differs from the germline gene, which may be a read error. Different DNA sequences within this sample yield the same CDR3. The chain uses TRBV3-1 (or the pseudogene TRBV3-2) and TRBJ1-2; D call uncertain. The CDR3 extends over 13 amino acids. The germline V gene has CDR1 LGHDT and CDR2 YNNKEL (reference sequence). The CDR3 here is CASSLLRGRGYTF. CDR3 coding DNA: TGCGCCAGCAGCCTCCTTCGGGGTCGGGGCTACACCTTC.

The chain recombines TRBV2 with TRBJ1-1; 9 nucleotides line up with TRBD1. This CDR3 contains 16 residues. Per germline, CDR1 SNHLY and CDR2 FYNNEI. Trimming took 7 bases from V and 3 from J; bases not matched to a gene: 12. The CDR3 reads CASTTGGIDWDTEAFF. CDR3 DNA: TGTGCCAGCACTACAGGGGGCATTGATTGGGACACTGAAGCTTTCTTT.

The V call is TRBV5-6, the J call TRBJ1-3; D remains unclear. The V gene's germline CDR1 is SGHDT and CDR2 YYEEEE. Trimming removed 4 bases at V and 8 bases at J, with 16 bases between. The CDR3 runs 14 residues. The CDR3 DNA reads TGTGCCAGCAGCCTCCCGGTGAGGGAAGACACCATATATTTT. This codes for CASSLPVREDTIYF. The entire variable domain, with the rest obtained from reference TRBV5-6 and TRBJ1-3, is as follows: DAGVTQSPTHLIKTRGQQVTLRCSPKSGHDTVSWYQQALGQGPQFIFQYYEEEERQRGNFPDRFSGHQFPNYSSELNVNALLLGDSALYLCASSLPVREDTIYFGEGSWLTVV.

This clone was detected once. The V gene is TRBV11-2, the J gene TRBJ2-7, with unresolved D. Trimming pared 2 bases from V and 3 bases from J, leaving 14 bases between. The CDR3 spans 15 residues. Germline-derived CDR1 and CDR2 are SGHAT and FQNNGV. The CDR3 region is CASSLNLAGYYEQYF. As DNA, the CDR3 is TGTGCCAGCAGCTTAAATCTGGCAGGATACTACGAGCAGTACTTC.

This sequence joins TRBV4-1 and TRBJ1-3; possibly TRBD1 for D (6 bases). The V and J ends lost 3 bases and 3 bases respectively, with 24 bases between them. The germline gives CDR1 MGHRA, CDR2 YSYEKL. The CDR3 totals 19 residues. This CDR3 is CASSHNPKGNRESGNTIYF. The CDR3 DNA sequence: TGCGCCAGCAGCCACAACCCCAAGGGCAACAGGGAGAGTGGAAACACCATATATTTT.

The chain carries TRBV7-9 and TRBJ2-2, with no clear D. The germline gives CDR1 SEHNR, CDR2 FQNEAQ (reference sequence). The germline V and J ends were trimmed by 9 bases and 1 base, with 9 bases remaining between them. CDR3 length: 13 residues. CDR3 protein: CASIPRNTGELFF. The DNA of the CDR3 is TGTGCCAGTATCCCGAGGAACACCGGGGAGCTGTTTTTT.

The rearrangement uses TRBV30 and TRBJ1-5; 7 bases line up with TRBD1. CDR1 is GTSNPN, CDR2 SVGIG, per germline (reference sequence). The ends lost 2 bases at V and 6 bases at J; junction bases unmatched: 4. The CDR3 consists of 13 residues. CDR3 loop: CAWSIQGSQPQHF. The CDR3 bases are TGTGCCTGGAGTATACAGGGGAGTCAGCCCCAGCATTTT.